The clone carrying this T cell receptor beta chain was observed once. Its antigen is not identified. This entry is derived from a study of OX40 agonist ivuxolimab in advanced cancers. For the study at large: Partial responses were achieved by three patients, of whom one had hepatocellular carcinoma and two had cutaneous melanoma. General observations from the study: Average numbers of expanded clones were greater in CD8+ T cells than in CD4+. At doses 0.1 to 3.0 mg/kg, CD4+ and CD8+ clones expanded.

Trimming took off 3 bases at V and 8 bases at J, with 10 bases between the two ends. This CDR3 has 12 amino acids. Per germline, CDR1 ENHRY and CDR2 SYGVKD. Clones were read by immunoSEQ multiplex PCR, and TCRdb kept only the in-frame ones, dropping some. The repertoire consists of fewer than 80,000 clones, with roughly 85% occurring once and the leading ten covering about 0.83%. Autoimmune disease history or systemic immunosuppression led to patients being barred. The chain is built from TRBV10-3 and TRBJ1-2; the D gene is possibly TRBD1 (6 bases). Sequences were derived from CD4+ or CD8+ T cells sorted from blood, sampled in a trial of the OX40 agonist ivuxolimab. This clonotype was sampled from an adult with an advanced solid tumor such as melanoma, head and neck, liver or kidney cancer. For the CDR3, the DNA is TGTGCCATCAGTGAATACAGGGAAGGCTACACCTTC. This sequence encodes CAISEYREGYTF.